This T cell receptor (beta chain) was recorded in a study of PD-1 blockade in classical Hodgkin lymphoma. On this clone: Its antigen is not known.

Study results and caveats: Reported findings placed baseline TCR diversity lower in newly diagnosed patients (compared with healthy donors). With respect to the repertoire differences, their causes, possibly disease activity or prior therapy, remain undefined.

Assay: immunoSEQ multiplex PCR; the TCRdb copy retains only in-frame clones and omits some. The sample holds over 20,000 clones; 80% to 90% are singletons and the top ten take roughly 7%. Time point meaning: newly diagnosed, previously untreated cHL patient sample. Through magnetic negative selection, CD8+ T cells were separated from PBMCs that had been thawed. Acting as the comparison were PBMCs from newly diagnosed, untreated classical Hodgkin lymphoma. The CDR3 contains 14 residues. The V and J ends lost 1 base and 2 bases, in that order; junction bases with no gene match: 2. Germline V gene sequence: CDR1 LNHDA, CDR2 SQIVND (reference sequence).

The genes are TRBV19 and TRBJ2-7; 7 bases fit TRBD1. This receptor was taken from a human donor with classical Hodgkin lymphoma. Sample: CD8+ T cells from blood. This CDR3 reads CASSIGTGPYEQYF. The CDR3, as DNA: TGTGCCAGTAGTATAGGGACAGGACCCTACGAGCAGTACTTC.